Each of the 6 T cell receptor beta chains below was sequenced from the same sample in a study of CD4 T cells in relation to SARS-CoV-2 and coronaviruses (dated by TCRdb to the early 2020s). The library was made by the immunoSEQ multiplex PCR assay. Drawn from immuneACCESS, this table holds only the in-frame rearrangements with V and J called that TCRdb kept. Clones are partly lost; checked studies trace under half to an unresolved V gene and leave the rest unexplained. The sample table holds roughly 20,000 clones, of which less than 70% were seen once. The top ten hold approximately 10% of the sample. CD4+ T cells from unexposed donors were collected before the COVID-19 pandemic (2011-2018). Following 10 days of culture, the EasySep CD4+ T cell isolation kit was used to isolate CD4+ T cells. Their antigen targets remain unknown. Material for sequencing was CD4+ T cells from PBMCs, cultured in vitro. These receptors all come from a human donor in good health.

The chain recombines TRBV14 with TRBJ2-2; D unclear. From germline, CDR1 is SGHDN and CDR2 FVKESK. Deletions cut 1 base from V and 4 bases from J, with 13 bases between. The CDR3 contains 16 residues. This CDR3 reads CASSQVLGPGTGELFF. The CDR3 DNA reads TGTGCCAGCAGCCAAGTCTTAGGACCAGGCACCGGGGAGCTGTTTTTT.

V gene TRBV5-1 combines with J gene TRBJ2-7, with 12 positions matching TRBD2. This CDR3 is 16 amino acids long. J was trimmed by 5 bases and V by 1 base; bases with no gene match: 7. Germline V gene lookup returns CDR1 SGHRS and CDR2 YFSETQ. The CDR3 reads CASSLPARTSGNEQYF. The CDR3 region has the DNA TGCGCCAGCAGCTTGCCCGCTAGGACTAGCGGGAACGAGCAGTACTTC.

In its sample, this clone was seen a few times. The chain is built from TRBV19 and TRBJ2-3; 8 nucleotides line up with TRBD2. There are 15 residues in the CDR3. V lost 6 bases to trimming and J lost 0 bases; unmatched junction nucleotides: 5. From germline, CDR1 is LNHDA and CDR2 SQIVND (reference sequence). For the CDR3, the DNA is TGTGCCAGTAGGATAACTAGCGGTAGCACAGATACGCAGTATTTT. Translated: CASRITSGSTDTQYF. The variable domain in full, completed from reference TRBV19 and TRBJ2-3, reads DGGITQSPKYLFRKEGQNVTLSCEQNLNHDAMYWYRQDPGQGLRLIYYSQIVNDFQKGDIAEGYSVSREKKESFPLTVTSAQKNPTAFYLCASRITSGSTDTQYFGPGTRLTVL.

The chain uses TRBV27 and TRBJ1-6; no definite D call. Per the germline V gene, CDR1 is MNHEY and CDR2 is SMNVEV (reference sequence). Trimming removed 7 bases at V and 10 bases at J, with 20 bases between. The CDR3 totals 15 residues. The CDR3 DNA follows: TGTGCCAGCATGGCAGGAGGGAATGTTGGGTCACCCCTCCACTTT. It yields the protein CASMAGGNVGSPLHF.

The V gene is TRBV10-2, the J gene TRBJ2-3, with TRBD2 matching 9 bases. J was trimmed by 3 bases and V by 2 bases; bases with no gene match: 6. CDR3 length: 16 amino acids. Germline V gene lookup returns CDR1 WSHSY and CDR2 SAAADI. CDR3 nucleotide sequence: TGCGCCAGCAGTGAGGGGACTAGCTGGGGAACAGATACGCAGTATTTT. It yields the protein CASSEGTSWGTDTQYF.

V usage is TRBV7-3 and J usage is TRBJ1-3; TRBD1 might be the D (5 bases). In germline, CDR1 is SGHTA, CDR2 FQGTGA. The CDR3 contains 16 residues. V was shortened by 0 bases and J by 0 bases, with 9 bases between the two germline ends. The CDR3: CASSLTGGVSGNTIYF. Written as DNA, the CDR3 is TGTGCCAGCAGCTTAACCGGGGGGGTCTCTGGAAACACCATATATTTT.